The next 13 T cell receptor beta chains were all read from a single sample in a study of T cell repertoires in cytomegalovirus infection. Via MiXCR, TCRdb re-called the reads, giving one row per CDR3 protein. The data show approximately 700,000 distinct CDR3 sequences, 35% seen once. Sequencing used PBMCs. The receptors derive from a human donor in good health (CMV status not recorded). Some clones in this sample may be carry-over from other donors' samples.

As concerns this clonotype: Possible read error: a much larger clone is one base away. No conserved phenylalanine or tryptophan ends this CDR3, so it is likely a read error. This chain connects TRBV6-2 or TRBV6-3 to TRBJ2-1, with D hard to call. Germline loops: CDR1 MNHEY, CDR2 SVGEGT. V shed 2 bases and J shed 0 bases, with 11 bases lying between them. The CDR3 consists of 16 residues. CDR3 bases: TGTGCCAGCAGTTACACCGGACGCAGCTCCTACAATGAGCAGTTCTCC. Its translation: CASSYTGRSSYNEQFS.

This clonotype was seen a handful of times. At one end, the junction sequence differs from germline, possibly due to a read error. The V gene is TRBV19, the J gene TRBJ1-6; a weak D match, TRBD1 (6 bases). The CDR3 runs to 16 residues. Germline V gene sequence: CDR1 LNHDA, CDR2 SQIVND (reference sequence). CDR3 sequence: CASPRTVYSNNSPLHF. The CDR3 region has the DNA TGTGCCAGTCCGAGGACAGTCTACTCCAATAATTCACCCCTCCACTTT.

This clonotype showed up many times. The genes are TRBV7-8 and TRBJ1-6; no firm D call. V was cut by 4 bases and J by 5 bases, with 6 bases left in between. This CDR3 comprises 13 residues. Germline CDR1 is SGHVS and CDR2 is FQNEAQ. The CDR3 region has the DNA TGTGCCAGCAGCTCCAGGAATAATTCACCCCTCCACTTT. Amino acids: CASSSRNNSPLHF.

This clonotype was observed a handful of times. This chain joins TRBV12-3 or TRBV12-4 and TRBJ2-5, with a tentative D call TRBD2 (5 bases). The CDR3 contains 14 residues. The germline V and J ends were trimmed by 3 bases and 1 base, with 9 bases remaining between them. CDR3 sequence reads: CASSFGSGQETQYF. DNA of the CDR3: TGTGCCAGCAGTTTTGGAAGCGGCCAAGAGACCCAGTACTTC.

This chain joins TRBV20-1 and TRBJ2-7; the match to TRBD1 covers 8 bases. The germline V gene encodes CDR1 DFQATT and CDR2 SNEGSKA (reference sequence). The CDR3 consists of 15 residues. With V trimmed by 0 bases and J by 2 bases, 6 bases remained unmatched. The CDR3 region has the DNA TGCAGTGCTAGAGACCCGGAGACAGGGGCCTACGAGCAGTACTTC. Its translation is CSARDPETGAYEQYF.

The rearrangement uses TRBV28 and TRBJ2-7; 10 bases align to TRBD1. V was pared by 3 bases and J by 2 bases, with 10 bases of the junction left unmatched. Germline V gene data show CDR1 as MDHEN and CDR2 as SYDVKM. The CDR3 sequence is 17 residues long. The CDR3: CASSFPIGGTGAYEQYF. CDR3 in DNA: TGTGCCAGCAGTTTCCCCATCGGTGGGACAGGGGCCTACGAGCAGTACTTC.

The chain uses TRBV28 and TRBJ2-7; D is unresolved. V lost 2 bases and J lost 0, with 14 bases in between. The CDR3 sequence is 16 residues long. Per the germline V gene, CDR1 is MDHEN and CDR2 is SYDVKM. The CDR3 region has the DNA TGTGCCAGCAGTTTAAAGATAGAATCTAGCTCCTACGAGCAGTACTTC. It translates to CASSLKIESSSYEQYF.

The CDR3 nucleotides are TGTGCCAGTAGTTCACAAGGGGGGGTATACACTGAAGCTTTCTTT. Translation: CASSSQGGVYTEAFF. This chain connects TRBV19 to TRBJ1-1; a weak D match, TRBD1 (6 bases). Deletions cut 5 bases from V and 3 bases from J, with 16 bases between. Germline V gene lookup returns CDR1 LNHDA and CDR2 SQIVND (reference sequence). There are 15 residues in the CDR3.

This clonotype showed up just a few times. The CDR3 nucleotides are TGTGCCAGCAGCTTATGGTTGGGAACAGAAGAAAAACTGTTTTTT. Translating gives CASSLWLGTEEKLFF. The J gene is TRBJ1-4, the V gene TRBV7-9; unclear D gene. CDR1 is SEHNR, CDR2 FQNEAQ, per germline (reference sequence). V was cut by 2 bases and J by 8 bases, with 15 bases left in between. There are 15 residues in the CDR3.

The chain carries TRBV10-3 and TRBJ2-3; tentatively, D is TRBD1 (6 bases). This CDR3 region has 15 residues. CDR1 and CDR2 from the germline V gene are ENHRY and SYGVKD. Trimming removed 6 bases from V and 2 bases from J, with 15 bases in between. The CDR3 DNA follows: TGTGCCATCAGGCCGGACAGCCGGCCCACAGATACGCAGTATTTT. This gives the protein CAIRPDSRPTDTQYF.

The chain carries TRBV28 and TRBJ1-6; D is uncertain. Per the germline V gene, CDR1 is MDHEN and CDR2 is SYDVKM. V was shortened by 5 bases and J by 10 bases, with 15 bases between the two germline ends. CDR3 length: 14 amino acids. CDR3 bases: TGTGCCAGCAGTCTCATATGGGTTCAATCACCCCTCCACTTT. Its protein is CASSLIWVQSPLHF.

Regarding this clonotype: An end of the junction does not agree with germline; a read error may underlie this. This chain joins TRBV12-3 or TRBV12-4 and TRBJ2-1; the D gene is possibly TRBD2 (5 bases). CDR3 length: 13 residues. CDR3 region: CSSSLRSPARAFF. In DNA form, the CDR3 reads TGTTCCAGCAGTTTAAGGTCCCCAGCGAGGGCGTTCTTC.

This clonotype was counted a few times. The chain recombines TRBV5-1 with TRBJ2-3, with D maybe TRBD1 (6 bases). V dropped 4 bases and J dropped 4 bases, with 10 bases sitting between them. From germline, CDR1 is SGHRS and CDR2 YFSETQ. The CDR3 extends over 13 amino acids. Here the CDR3 reads CASSTGFPDTQYF. CDR3 DNA: TGCGCCAGCAGCACAGGGTTCCCAGATACGCAGTATTTT.